This note documents a single T cell receptor beta chain sequence. This could be a read error, since a much larger clone is one nucleotide away. With two-round multiplex PCR, TCR beta CDR3 sequences were amplified from genomic DNA. The first round of PCR was done with primers that matched each TRBV and TRBJ gene. TCRdb processed the multiplex PCR reads anew with MiXCR; each CDR3 protein has one entry. The data hold 30,000 to 35,000 distinct CDR3 sequences, with 25% to 35% observed a single time. This entry comes from a study of prognosis after radiotherapy for stage I lung cancer. Study at large: Four to six patients had oligometastatic NSCLC after surgical resection of the primary tumor, and fourteen had newly diagnosed primary stage I lung tumors.

The V and J ends lost 0 bases and 4 bases respectively, with 11 bases between them. This CDR3 is built from 15 residues. The germline gives CDR1 KGHSH, CDR2 LQKENI. The gene calls are TRBV18 and TRBJ2-3; D ambiguous. This receptor was identified in a donor of 50 years or more with non-small cell lung cancer. This material consisted of PBMCs, taken before or after stereotactic body radiation therapy (not recorded which). CDR3 in amino acids: CASSPPEAPADTQYF. CDR3 nucleotides: TGTGCCAGCTCACCACCAGAAGCCCCCGCAGATACGCAGTATTTT.